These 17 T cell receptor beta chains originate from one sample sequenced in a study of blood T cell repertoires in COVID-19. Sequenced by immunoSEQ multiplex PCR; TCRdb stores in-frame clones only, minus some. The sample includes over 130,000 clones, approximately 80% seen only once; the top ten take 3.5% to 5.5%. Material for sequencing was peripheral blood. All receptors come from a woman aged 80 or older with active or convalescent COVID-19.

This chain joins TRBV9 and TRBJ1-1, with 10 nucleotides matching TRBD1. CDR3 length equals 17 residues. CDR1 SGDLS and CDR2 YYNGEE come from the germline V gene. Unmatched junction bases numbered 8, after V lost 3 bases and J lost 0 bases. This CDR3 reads CASSADRGRALNTEAFF. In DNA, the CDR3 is TGTGCCAGCAGCGCCGACAGGGGGCGCGCCCTGAACACTGAAGCTTTCTTT.

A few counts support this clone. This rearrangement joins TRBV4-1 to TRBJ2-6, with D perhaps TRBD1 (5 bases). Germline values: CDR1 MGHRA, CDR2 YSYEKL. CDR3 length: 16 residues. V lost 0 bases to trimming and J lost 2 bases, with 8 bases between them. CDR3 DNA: TGCGCCAGCAGCCAAGACAGGGATACTGGGGCCAACGTCCTGACTTTC. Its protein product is CASSQDRDTGANVLTF.

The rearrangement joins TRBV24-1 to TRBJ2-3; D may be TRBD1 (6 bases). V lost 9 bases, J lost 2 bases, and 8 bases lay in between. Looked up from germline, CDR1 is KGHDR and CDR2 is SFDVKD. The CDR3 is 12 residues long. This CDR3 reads CATGDTTDTQYF. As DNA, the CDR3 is TGTGCCACCGGGGACACCACAGATACGCAGTATTTT.

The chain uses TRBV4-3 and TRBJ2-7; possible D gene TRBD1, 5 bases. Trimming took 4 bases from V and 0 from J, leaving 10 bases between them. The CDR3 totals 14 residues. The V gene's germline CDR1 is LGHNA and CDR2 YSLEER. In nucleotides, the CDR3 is TGCGCCAGCAGCCGGAACAGGTACTCCTACGAGCAGTACTTC. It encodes CASSRNRYSYEQYF.

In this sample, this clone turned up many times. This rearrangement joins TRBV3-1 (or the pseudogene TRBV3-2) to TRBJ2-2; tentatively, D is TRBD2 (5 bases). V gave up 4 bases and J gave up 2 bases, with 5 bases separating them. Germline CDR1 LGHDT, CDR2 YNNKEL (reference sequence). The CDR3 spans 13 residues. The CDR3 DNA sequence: TGTGCCAGCAGCCGGACTAACACCGGGGAGCTGTTTTTT. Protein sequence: CASSRTNTGELFF.

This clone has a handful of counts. The CDR3 spells CASSYRDRKNTEAFF. The CDR3 DNA is TGTGCCAGCAGTTACCGGGACAGGAAAAACACTGAAGCTTTCTTT. The chain is built from TRBV5-4 and TRBJ1-1; 8 positions agree with TRBD1. Trimming cost V 5 bases and J 2 bases; bases outside gene matches: 8. This CDR3 is 15 amino acids long. Germline V CDR1 and CDR2: SGHNT, YYREEE (reference sequence).

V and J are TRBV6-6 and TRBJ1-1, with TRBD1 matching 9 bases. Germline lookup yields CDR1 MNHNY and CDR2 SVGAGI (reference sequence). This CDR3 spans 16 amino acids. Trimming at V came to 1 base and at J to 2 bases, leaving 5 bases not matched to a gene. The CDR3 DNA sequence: TGTGCCAGCAGTTACTTTCGGGACAGGGTAAACACTGAAGCTTTCTTT. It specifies CASSYFRDRVNTEAFF.

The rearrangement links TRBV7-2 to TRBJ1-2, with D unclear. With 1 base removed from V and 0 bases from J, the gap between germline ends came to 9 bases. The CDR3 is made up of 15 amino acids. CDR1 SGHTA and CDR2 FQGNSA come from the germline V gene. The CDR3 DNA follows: TGTGCCAGCAGCTTAGGGGCAGGAACTAACTATGGCTACACCTTC. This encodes CASSLGAGTNYGYTF.

The CDR3 DNA reads as TGTGCCAGCAGTGGGGGACAGGCCTACTCTGGAAACACCATATATTTT. Protein product: CASSGGQAYSGNTIYF. This chain connects TRBV6-1 to TRBJ1-3; 8 positions match TRBD1. The junction had 5 bases not matched to a gene; V was cut back by 4 bases and J by 0 bases. The V gene's germline CDR1 is MNHNS and CDR2 SASEGT. The CDR3 covers 16 residues.

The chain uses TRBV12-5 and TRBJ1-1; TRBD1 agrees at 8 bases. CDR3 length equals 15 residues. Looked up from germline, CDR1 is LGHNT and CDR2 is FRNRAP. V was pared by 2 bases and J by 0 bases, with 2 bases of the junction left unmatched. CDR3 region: CASGLSGGMNTEAFF. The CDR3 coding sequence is TGTGCTAGTGGTTTGTCAGGGGGCATGAACACTGAAGCTTTCTTT.

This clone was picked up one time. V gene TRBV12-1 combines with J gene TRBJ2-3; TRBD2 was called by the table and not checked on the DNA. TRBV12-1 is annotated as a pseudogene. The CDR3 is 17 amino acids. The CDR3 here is CASSSTPLTSGTDTQYF. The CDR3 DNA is TGTGCCAGCAGCTCGACCCCTCTGACTAGCGGCACAGATACGCAGTATTTT.

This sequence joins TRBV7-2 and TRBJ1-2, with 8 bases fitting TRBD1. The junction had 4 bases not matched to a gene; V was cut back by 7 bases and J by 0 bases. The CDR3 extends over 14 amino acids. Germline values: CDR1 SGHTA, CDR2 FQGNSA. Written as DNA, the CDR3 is TGTGCCAGCACCCCGGACAGGGCTAACTATGGCTACACCTTC. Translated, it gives CASTPDRANYGYTF.

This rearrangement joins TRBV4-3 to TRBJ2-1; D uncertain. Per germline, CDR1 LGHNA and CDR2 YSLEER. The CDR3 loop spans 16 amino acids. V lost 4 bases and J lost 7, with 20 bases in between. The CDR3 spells CASSRNPGSRLNEQFF. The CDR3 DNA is TGCGCCAGCAGCCGTAATCCCGGGTCAAGACTTAATGAGCAGTTCTTC.

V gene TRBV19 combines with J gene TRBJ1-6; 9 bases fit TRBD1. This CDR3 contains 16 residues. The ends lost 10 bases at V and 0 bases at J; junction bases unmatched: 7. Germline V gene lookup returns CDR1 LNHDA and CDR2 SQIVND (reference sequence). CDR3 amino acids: CATGGTGSSYNSPLHF. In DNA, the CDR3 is TGTGCCACCGGAGGGACAGGGAGCTCCTATAATTCACCCCTCCACTTT.

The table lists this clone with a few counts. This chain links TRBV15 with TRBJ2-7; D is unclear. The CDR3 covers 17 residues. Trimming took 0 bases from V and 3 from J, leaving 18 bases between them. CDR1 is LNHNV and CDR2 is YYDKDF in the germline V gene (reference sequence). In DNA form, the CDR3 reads TGTGCCACCAGCAGAGATTTATTTGTCGCCGGTAACTACGAGCAGTACTTC. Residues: CATSRDLFVAGNYEQYF. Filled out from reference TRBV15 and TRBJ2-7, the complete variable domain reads DAMVIQNPRYQVTQFGKPVTLSCSQTLNHNVMYWYQQKSSQAPKLLFHYYDKDFNNEADTPDNFQSRRPNTSFCFLDIRSPGLGDTAMYLCATSRDLFVAGNYEQYFGPGTRLTVT.

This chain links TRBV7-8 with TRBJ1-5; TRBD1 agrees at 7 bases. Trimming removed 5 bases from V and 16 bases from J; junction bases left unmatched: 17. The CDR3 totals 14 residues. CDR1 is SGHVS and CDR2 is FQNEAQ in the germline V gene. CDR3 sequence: CASSRQGRATTIHF. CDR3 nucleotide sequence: TGTGCCAGCAGCCGACAGGGCCGAGCAACAACTATACATTTT.

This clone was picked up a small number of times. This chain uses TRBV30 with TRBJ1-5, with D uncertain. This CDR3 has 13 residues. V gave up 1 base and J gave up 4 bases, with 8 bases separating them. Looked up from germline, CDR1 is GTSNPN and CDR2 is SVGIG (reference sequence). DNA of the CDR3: TGTGCCTGGAGTGATTCGGAGAATCAGCCCCAGCATTTT. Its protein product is CAWSDSENQPQHF.